This T cell receptor beta chain was profiled in a study of cytomegalovirus exposure and HLA in healthy donors. The study's findings and limits: Later analysis associated a missense DCLRE1C variant with TCR beta V- and J-gene trimming. Immune exposure information comprised only CMV serostatus.

Regarding this clone: Its antigen is unidentified. One end of the junction fails to match germline, which may point to a read error. Other DNA sequences within the sample encode an identical CDR3.

A multiplex PCR was run with 60 Vbeta primers and 13 Jbeta primers. TCRdb's table, derived via immunoSEQ multiplex PCR, lists solely in-frame clones and lacks some. The table includes about 160,000 clones, around 77% detected once. The germline V gene encodes CDR1 SGHKS and CDR2 YYEKEE (reference sequence). The CDR3 loop spans 16 amino acids. Input material: PBMCs. This sequence originates from a man aged 35 to 55 in good health and CMV-seronegative. The J gene is TRBJ1-1, the V gene TRBV5-5, with a tentative D call TRBD1 (5 bases). DNA for the CDR3: TGTGCCAGCAGCTCGGAACCCGACAGTTTGAACACTGAGGCTTTCTTT. This gives the protein CASSSEPDSLNTEAFF.